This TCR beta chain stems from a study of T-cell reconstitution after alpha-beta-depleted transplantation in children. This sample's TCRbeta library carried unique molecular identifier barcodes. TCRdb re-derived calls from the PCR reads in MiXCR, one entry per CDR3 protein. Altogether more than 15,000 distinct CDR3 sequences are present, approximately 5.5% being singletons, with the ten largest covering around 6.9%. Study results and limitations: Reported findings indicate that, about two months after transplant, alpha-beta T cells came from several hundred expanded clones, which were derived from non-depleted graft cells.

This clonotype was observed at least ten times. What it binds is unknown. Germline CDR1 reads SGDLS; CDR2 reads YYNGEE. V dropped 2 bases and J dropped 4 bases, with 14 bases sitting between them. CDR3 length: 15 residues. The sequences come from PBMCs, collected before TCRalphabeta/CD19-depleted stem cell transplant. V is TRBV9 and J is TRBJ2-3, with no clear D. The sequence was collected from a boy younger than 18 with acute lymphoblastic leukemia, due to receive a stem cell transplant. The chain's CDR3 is CASSVSGSLPDTQYF. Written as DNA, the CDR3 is TGTGCCAGCAGCGTTTCCGGATCTCTCCCAGATACGCAGTATTTT.